Below are 16 T cell receptor beta chains sequenced from a single sample in a study of control samples from healthy donors and cancer patients (dated by TCRdb to about 2020). Receptor libraries were prepared by the immunoSEQ multiplex PCR assay. TCRdb re-hosts the immuneACCESS table, in-frame sequences only. Its copies lack some clones; in the studies checked, an unresolved V gene accounts for under half of them, and the cause for the rest is not known. The sample data list around 7,800 clones, and approximately 81% of these were observed just once. Of the sample, around 30% falls within the top ten clones. Sequenced: PBMCs. The receptors come from a man between 65 and 85 years old with lung cancer.

The chain couples TRBV7-9 to TRBJ2-2, with 12 bases matching TRBD2. There are 16 residues in the CDR3. The V gene end was trimmed by 0 bases and the J gene end by 4 bases; junction bases not matched to a gene: 0. Germline V gives CDR1 SEHNR, CDR2 FQNEAQ (reference sequence). CDR3 nucleotide sequence: TGTGCCAGCAGCTTAGCACTAGCGGGAGGCACCGGGGAGCTGTTTTTT. This encodes CASSLALAGGTGELFF.

The V and J genes are TRBV4-1 and TRBJ2-5; 7 bases align to TRBD1. The V gene end was trimmed by 0 bases and the J gene end by 4 bases; junction bases not matched to a gene: 11. This CDR3 is built from 17 residues. Germline V gives CDR1 MGHRA, CDR2 YSYEKL. CDR3 sequence reads: CASSQDYRGVGGETQYF. DNA of the CDR3: TGCGCCAGCAGCCAAGATTACAGGGGAGTAGGGGGAGAGACCCAGTACTTC.

The rearrangement links TRBV27 to TRBJ2-6, with 7 nucleotides matching TRBD1. In germline, CDR1 is MNHEY, CDR2 SMNVEV (reference sequence). J lost 2 bases, V lost 1 base, and 11 bases had no gene match. The CDR3 runs 19 residues. The CDR3 DNA follows: TGTGCCAGCAGTTTATTTGGGACAGTACTCACACCTGGGGCCAACGTCCTGACTTTC. Its protein is CASSLFGTVLTPGANVLTF.

V usage is TRBV28 and J usage is TRBJ2-7, with TRBD2 identical over 11 bases. The CDR3 has 17 residues. The trim removed 4 bases at V and 0 bases at J, leaving 8 bases unmatched. Germline V gives CDR1 MDHEN, CDR2 SYDVKM. The CDR3 protein is CASSSRTSGRISYEQYF. CDR3 DNA: TGTGCCAGCAGTTCAAGGACTAGCGGGCGTATCTCCTACGAGCAGTACTTC.

The CDR3 nucleotides read TGTGCCAGTAGTATAGACGGGCAGGGGAAAGGCTACACCTTC. Translating gives CASSIDGQGKGYTF. V is TRBV19 and J is TRBJ1-2; D possibly corresponds to TRBD1 (6 bases). Trimming shortened V by 0 bases and J by 8 bases, and 13 bases separated the two germline ends. Germline values: CDR1 LNHDA, CDR2 SQIVND (reference sequence). CDR3 size: 14 residues.

The rearrangement joins TRBV2 to TRBJ2-4; 7 bases align to TRBD1. V shed 0 bases, J shed 3 bases, and the junction held 5 bases outside the gene matches. Germline assignment: CDR1 SNHLY and CDR2 FYNNEI. This CDR3 is 16 amino acids long. In nucleotides, the CDR3 is TGTGCCAGCAGTGAAGCCCGACAGGGTCTCAAAAACATTCAGTACTTC. Amino acid sequence: CASSEARQGLKNIQYF. Complete variable domain (other parts from reference TRBV2 and TRBJ2-4): EPEVTQTPSHQVTQMGQEVILRCVPISNHLYFYWYRQILGQKVEFLVSFYNNEISEKSEIFDDQFSVERPDGSNFTLKIRSTKLEDSAMYFCASSEARQGLKNIQYFGAGTRLSVL.

This chain connects TRBV5-1 to TRBJ2-1, with D possibly TRBD1 on 7 matching bases. Per the germline V gene, CDR1 is SGHRS and CDR2 is YFSETQ. V dropped 0 bases and J dropped 4 bases, with 11 bases sitting between them. There are 15 residues in the CDR3. For the CDR3, the DNA is TGCGCCAGCAGCTTGGAGGGGGGACAGTACAATGAGCAGTTCTTC. Encoded protein: CASSLEGGQYNEQFF.

The rearrangement links TRBV7-2 to TRBJ2-5; D possibly corresponds to TRBD2 (5 bases). CDR1 is SGHTA, CDR2 FQGNSA, per germline. The length of the CDR3 is 16 residues. Trimming removed 4 bases from V and 4 bases from J, with 19 bases in between. CDR3 DNA: TGTGCCAGCAGCTCGCCATCGGCGGGTTTGGGAGAGACCCAGTACTTC. Translation: CASSSPSAGLGETQYF.

The V gene is TRBV14, the J gene TRBJ2-7; D not certain. Germline CDR1 and CDR2: SGHDN and FVKESK. CDR3 length equals 12 residues. The V gene lost 1 base and the J gene lost 4 bases, with 5 bases spanning the gap. DNA of the CDR3: TGTGCCAGCAGCCAAGTGTGGTACGAGCAGTACTTC. This encodes CASSQVWYEQYF.

The rearrangement links TRBV3-1 (or the pseudogene TRBV3-2) to TRBJ2-3, with D hard to call. Germline V gives CDR1 LGHDT, CDR2 YNNKEL (reference sequence). The CDR3 has 13 amino acids. Trimming left V 4 bases short and J 5 bases short, with 10 bases between. CDR3 sequence: CASSRARLDTQYF. The CDR3, as DNA: TGTGCCAGCAGCCGAGCTCGTTTAGATACGCAGTATTTT.

The chain recombines TRBV30 with TRBJ2-3; no reliable D call. V lost 1 base and J lost 9, with 11 bases in between. CDR3 length equals 12 residues. The V gene's germline CDR1 is GTSNPN and CDR2 SVGIG (reference sequence). The DNA for the CDR3 is TGTGCCTGGAGTGCGGGCGGTGAAACGCAGTATTTT. This sequence encodes CAWSAGGETQYF.

This rearrangement joins TRBV4-2 to TRBJ1-1; D is perhaps TRBD1 (6 bases). Germline V lookup: CDR1 LGHNA, CDR2 YNFKEQ. The CDR3 covers 15 residues. V was shortened by 4 bases and J by 1 base, with 13 bases between the two germline ends. The CDR3 loop reads CASSLEDSKNTEAFF. The CDR3 DNA reads TGTGCCAGCAGCCTCGAGGACAGCAAGAACACTGAAGCTTTCTTT.

The chain carries TRBV5-4 and TRBJ1-4; D remains ambiguous. CDR1 and CDR2 from the germline V gene are SGHNT and YYREEE (reference sequence). V was pared by 4 bases and J by 4 bases, with 11 bases between. There are 14 residues in the CDR3. In nucleotides, the CDR3 is TGTGCCAGCAGCCCCGGGAGAGTTAATGAAAAACTGTTTTTT. Its protein is CASSPGRVNEKLFF.

The rearrangement uses TRBV28 and TRBJ1-1; D call uncertain. V lost 2 bases, J lost 3 bases, and 4 bases lay in between. Germline CDR1 and CDR2: MDHEN and SYDVKM. CDR3 length equals 12 residues. CDR3 sequence reads: CASSLRDTEAFF. The CDR3 nucleotides are TGTGCCAGCAGTTTAAGAGACACTGAAGCTTTCTTT.

The rearrangement links TRBV5-5 to TRBJ2-3; D call uncertain. Per germline, CDR1 SGHKS and CDR2 YYEKEE (reference sequence). This CDR3 contains 15 residues. The germline V and J ends were trimmed by 1 base and 0 bases, with 9 bases remaining between them. The CDR3 spells CASSLSTASTDTQYF. Written as DNA, the CDR3 is TGTGCCAGCAGCTTGTCGACGGCTAGCACAGATACGCAGTATTTT.

The chain has TRBV3-1 (or the pseudogene TRBV3-2) and TRBJ2-2; maybe TRBD1 (6 bases). The V end was cut by 5 bases, the J end by 5 bases, with 9 bases between. The CDR3 sequence is 13 residues long. The germline V gene encodes CDR1 LGHDT and CDR2 YNNKEL (reference sequence). The CDR3 reads CASSGQITGELFF. DNA for the CDR3: TGTGCCAGCAGCGGACAGATAACCGGGGAGCTGTTTTTT.